The rows below give T cell receptor beta chains drawn from one sample of a study of vaccination effects on CD4 cells after COVID-19. No antigen is known for these receptors. The data were produced by immunoSEQ multiplex PCR, yet TCRdb's version contains in-frame clones alone and is incomplete. The table has tens of thousands of clones, approximately 68% seen once. This specimen was CD4+ T cells from PBMCs cultured with SARS-CoV-2 spike peptides, taken after COVID-19 vaccination. The receptors here all came from a human donor who received a COVID-19 vaccine. The CDR3 runs from the conserved cysteine through the conserved F or W. The D gene is left open where the match is weak. Expanded clones get a size class; other rows say once, few or many, or leave the size out.

D gene	clone size	V gene	J gene	CDR3 DNA	CDR3 protein
NA	NA	TRBV9	TRBJ1-5	TGTGCCAGCAGCGTCCAAGGGGGGCTGGAGAATCAGCCCCAGCATTTT	CASSVQGGLENQPQHF
NA	NA	TRBV5-1	TRBJ1-1	TGCGCCAGCAGCGGGGGGGGCGCGAACACTGAAGCTTTCTTT	CASSGGGANTEAFF
TRBD1	NA	TRBV5-4	TRBJ1-6	TGTGCCAGCAGCTTCGGGGGGACAGTTAATTCACCCCTCCACTTT	CASSFGGTVNSPLHF
NA	few	TRBV30	TRBJ1-5	TGTGCCTGGAGTTACGGACAAAATCAGCCCCAGCATTTT	CAWSYGQNQPQHF
NA	NA	TRBV14	TRBJ1-1	TGTGCCAGCAGCCAAGTCTCAGGGAACACTGAAGCTTTCTTT	CASSQVSGNTEAFF
NA	NA	TRBV18	TRBJ1-5	TGTGCCAGCTCACCCTTGGACGGGAATCAGCCCCAGCATTTT	CASSPLDGNQPQHF
NA	NA	TRBV6-5	TRBJ2-7	TGTGCCAGCAGCGAGTTCAGGGGCTACGAGCAGTACTTC	CASSEFRGYEQYF
TRBD2	NA	TRBV9	TRBJ2-1	TGTGCCAGCAGCGTAGTTGGCGGGAGTTCCTACAATGAGCAGTTCTTC	CASSVVGGSSYNEQFF
NA	NA	TRBV27	TRBJ2-1	TGTGCCAGCAGCCTAGATACTTTGAGCTCCTACAATGAGCAGTTCTTC	CASSLDTLSSYNEQFF
NA	once	TRBV10-2	TRBJ2-1	TGCGCCAGCAGTGAGAGGGCCCAGGGCAATGAGCAGTTCTTC	CASSERAQGNEQFF
TRBD1	NA	TRBV3-1/TRBV3-2	TRBJ2-1	TGTGCCAGCAGAGGGGACAGGGACGGGTATGAGCAGTTCTTC	CASRGDRDGYEQFF
NA	few	TRBV10-3	TRBJ1-3	TGTGCCACCAGACCGACATCTGGAAACACCATATATTTT	CATRPTSGNTIYF
TRBD1	few	TRBV19	TRBJ2-4	TGTGCCAGTAGTGACAGGGGGTACGGAAACATTCAGTACTTC	CASSDRGYGNIQYF
NA	NA	TRBV12-3/TRBV12-4	TRBJ1-5	TGTGCCAGCAGTTTTGTCCCTCAGCCCCAGCATTTT	CASSFVPQPQHF
TRBD1	NA	TRBV5-4	TRBJ1-5	TGTGCCAGCAGCCGTGGGACAGGGGGCGGTCAGCCCCAGCATTTT	CASSRGTGGGQPQHF
NA	NA	TRBV5-4	TRBJ2-3	TGTGCCAGCAGCTCCACCGGAGCCACAGATACGCAGTATTTT	CASSSTGATDTQYF
NA	NA	TRBV3-1/TRBV3-2	TRBJ1-4	TGTGCCAGCAGCCAAGATTCCGCTAATGAAAAACTGTTTTTT	CASSQDSANEKLFF
TRBD1	large	TRBV3-1/TRBV3-2	TRBJ2-5	TGTGCCAGCAGCCAAGGTTGGGGCAGGGGGGAGACCCAGTACTTC	CASSQGWGRGETQYF
NA	NA	TRBV30	TRBJ2-5	TGTGCCTGGAGTGTATTACTTGTCAAGACCCAGTACTTC	CAWSVLLVKTQYF
NA	NA	TRBV19	TRBJ1-1	TGTGCCAGTATGGCGGCAGTGCCATCTGAAGCTTTCTTT	CASMAAVPSEAFF
NA	NA	TRBV5-1	TRBJ2-3	TGCGCCACCCTAAGGCAAAGCACAGATACGCAGTATTTT	CATLRQSTDTQYF
NA	NA	TRBV12-3/TRBV12-4	TRBJ1-1	TGTGCCAGCAGTTTGGGGGTTACTGAAGCTTTCTTT	CASSLGVTEAFF
NA	NA	TRBV2	TRBJ2-1	TGTGCCAGCACCGACGTAGGGCGGGCCCGCTATGAGCAGTTCTTC	CASTDVGRARYEQFF
NA	few	TRBV6-2/TRBV6-3	TRBJ2-5	TGTGCCAGCAGTACCCTAGCGAGAACCCAGTACTTC	CASSTLARTQYF
NA	NA	TRBV12-3/TRBV12-4	TRBJ1-5	TGTGCCAGCAGTTTGGCGGATAATCAGCCCCAGCATTTT	CASSLADNQPQHF
NA	once	TRBV28	TRBJ2-6	TGTGCCAGCAGCCCCCAGGAGGCCTCTGGGGCCAACGTCCTGACTTTC	CASSPQEASGANVLTF
NA	NA	TRBV7-9	TRBJ2-7	TGTGCCAGCAGCTTACCCCGGGGGTCAACCTACGAGCAGTACTTC	CASSLPRGSTYEQYF
NA	NA	TRBV19	TRBJ1-1	TGTGCCAGTAGTTCAGGGGACCCTGAAGCTTTCTTT	CASSSGDPEAFF
NA	few	TRBV2	TRBJ1-1	TGTGCCAGCCATTTAACAGCACAGACAGAAGCTTTCTTT	CASHLTAQTEAFF
TRBD1	NA	TRBV6-5	TRBJ1-2	TGTGCCGCTGGTCGTTCCGGACAGGGTTTGAACACCTTC	CAAGRSGQGLNTF
NA	NA	TRBV7-9	TRBJ1-3	TGTGCCAGCAGCTTAGGAGAGGCTGGAAACACCATATATTTT	CASSLGEAGNTIYF
NA	NA	TRBV14	TRBJ1-1	TGTGCCAGCAGCCATGGGATCAGGGTGAACACTGAAGCTTTCTTT	CASSHGIRVNTEAFF
NA	NA	TRBV11-2	TRBJ1-2	TGTGCCAGCAGCTTAGCTAGCTGGCTCGCTGGTATTGCCACCTTC	CASSLASWLAGIATF
TRBD1	few	TRBV2	TRBJ2-1	TGTGCCAGTCAGACCGGGACAGGTATTCCCAATGAGCAGTTCTTC	CASQTGTGIPNEQFF
TRBD1	few	TRBV27	TRBJ2-5	TGTGCCAGCAGTCCCGGACAGGGGAATGCAGAGACCCAGTACTTC	CASSPGQGNAETQYF
TRBD1	NA	TRBV19	TRBJ2-6	TGTGCCAGTAGTATACTACAGGGGTCCAACTCTGGGGCCAACGTCCTGACTTTC	CASSILQGSNSGANVLTF
TRBD1	few	TRBV5-1	TRBJ2-7	TGCGCCAGCAGCTTGGCCGGACAGGGTCCCTACGAGCAGTACTTC	CASSLAGQGPYEQYF
NA	NA	TRBV30	TRBJ1-6	TGTGCCTGGAGCCCTGGGTCGAATTCACCCCTCCACTTT	CAWSPGSNSPLHF
TRBD1	NA	TRBV6-5	TRBJ2-1	TGTGCCAGCAACCCCGACAGGGTTGGTAATGAGCAGTTCTTC	CASNPDRVGNEQFF
NA	NA	TRBV6-5	TRBJ2-3	TGTGCCGTAGGTAGGGACCCCAACGTGGATACGCAGTATTTT	CAVGRDPNVDTQYF
NA	few	TRBV18	TRBJ2-7	TGTGCCAGCTCACCATCCCCGGCAGGGTCCGAGCAGTACTTC	CASSPSPAGSEQYF
NA	NA	TRBV3-1/TRBV3-2	TRBJ2-2	TGTGCCAGCAGCCATCCCGAACGGGAGCTGTTTTTT	CASSHPERELFF
NA	NA	TRBV2	TRBJ1-1	TGTGCCAGCAGAAGAGGGGGGGACACTGAAGCTTTCTTT	CASRRGGDTEAFF
NA	few	TRBV3-1/TRBV3-2	TRBJ2-3	TGTGCCAGCAGCCAAGACCCACAGGGTACAGATACGCAGTATTTT	CASSQDPQGTDTQYF
NA	few	TRBV6-4	TRBJ2-2	TGTGCCAGCAGTGAGGGGGACACCGGGGAGCTGTTTTTT	CASSEGDTGELFF
NA	NA	TRBV2	TRBJ2-7	TGTGCCAGCAGGCCGGGACGGCGGACTTCCTACGAGCAGTACTTC	CASRPGRRTSYEQYF
TRBD1	NA	TRBV27	TRBJ2-7	TGTGCCAGCAGGACCGGGACAGTCTCCTACGAGCAGTACTTC	CASRTGTVSYEQYF
NA	few	TRBV12-3/TRBV12-4	TRBJ1-1	TGTGCCAGCAGTTCGAGGGAGGGGACTGAAGCTTTCTTT	CASSSREGTEAFF
NA	few	TRBV21-1	TRBJ1-5	TGTGCCAGCAGCAAAGGGGGTGGCAGGGGTAATCAGCCCCAGCATTTT	CASSKGGGRGNQPQHF
NA	NA	TRBV24-1	TRBJ1-1	TGTGCCACCAGGGGACGTACTAGGACTGAAGCTTTCTTT	CATRGRTRTEAFF
NA	NA	TRBV6-5	TRBJ1-2	TGTGCCAGCCTTTCCCTTGGAGATGGCTACACCTTC	CASLSLGDGYTF
NA	once	TRBV18	TRBJ1-1	TGTGCCAGCTCAGGACAACCTGGAATAGCTTTCTTT	CASSGQPGIAFF
NA	few	TRBV25-1	TRBJ1-2	TGTGCCAGCAGTTTCAGGGGCGCTAATGGCTACACCTTC	CASSFRGANGYTF
NA	few	TRBV12-5	TRBJ2-7	TGTGCTAGTGGTTCACAGGAGTACGAGCAGTACTTC	CASGSQEYEQYF
NA	NA	TRBV15	TRBJ2-1	TGTGCCACCAGCGAGCGGCGTTGGGAGGACTACGACAATGAGCAGTTCTTC	CATSERRWEDYDNEQFF
TRBD2	NA	TRBV5-6	TRBJ2-7	TGTGCCAGCAGCCTCTTGGGACTAGCAGGGTACGAGCAGTACTTC	CASSLLGLAGYEQYF
NA	few	TRBV14	TRBJ2-5	TGTGCCAGCAGCCAAGACAGAGGTCAAGAGACCCAGTACTTC	CASSQDRGQETQYF
NA	few	TRBV6-5	TRBJ1-1	TGTGCCAGCACCCTAGGAGTGGTGAACACTGAAGCTTTCTTT	CASTLGVVNTEAFF
NA	few	TRBV12-3/TRBV12-4	TRBJ1-5	TGTGCCAGCAGCCCGGTCGAGAATCAGCCCCAGCATTTT	CASSPVENQPQHF